This T cell receptor beta chain emerged from a study of blood T cell repertoires in COVID-19. Study in general: COVID-19 samples collected from the United States, Italy and Spain covered acute and convalescent phases. The analysed material was cDNA or gDNA that came from T cells, B-cell-depleted T cells, or PBMCs.

Germline CDR1 and CDR2: KGHSH and LQKENI. CDR3 length equals 14 residues. The germline V and J ends were trimmed by 2 bases and 2 bases, with 10 bases remaining between them. Original methodology: Cell counts per sample came from amplifying reference gene primers. Profiling relied on immunoSEQ multiplex PCR, and the TCRdb table lists in-frame clones only, not all of them. V, J and clone size are taken as reported in that table, and D and trimming were inferred from the DNA itself. The sample carries approximately 26,000 clones, 60% to 85% recorded once. The TCR sequence derives from an elderly man with active or convalescent COVID-19. Sequencing used peripheral blood. J is TRBJ2-7 and V is TRBV18, with D possibly matching TRBD1 (6 bases). DNA for the CDR3: TGTGCCAGCTCACCAGCGACAGGAGCCTACGAGCAGTACTTC. The encoded protein is CASSPATGAYEQYF.